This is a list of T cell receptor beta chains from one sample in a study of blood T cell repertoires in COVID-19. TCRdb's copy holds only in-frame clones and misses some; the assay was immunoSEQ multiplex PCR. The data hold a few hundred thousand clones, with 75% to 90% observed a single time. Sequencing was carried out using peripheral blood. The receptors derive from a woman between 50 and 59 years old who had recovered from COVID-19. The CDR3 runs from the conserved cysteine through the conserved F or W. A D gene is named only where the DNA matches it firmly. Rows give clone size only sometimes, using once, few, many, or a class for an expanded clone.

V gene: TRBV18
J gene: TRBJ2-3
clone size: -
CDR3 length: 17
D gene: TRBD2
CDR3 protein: CASSPLGGSASTDTQYF
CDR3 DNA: TGTGCCAGCTCACCCTTGGGCGGGAGCGCTAGCACAGATACGCAGTATTTT

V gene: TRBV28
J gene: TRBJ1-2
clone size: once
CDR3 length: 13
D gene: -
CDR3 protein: CASRLGGPAGYTF
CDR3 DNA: TGTGCCAGCAGGTTGGGAGGGCCGGCCGGCTACACCTTC

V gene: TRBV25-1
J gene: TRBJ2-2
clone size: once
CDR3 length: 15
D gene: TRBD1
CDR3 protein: CASSDPGGYTGELFF
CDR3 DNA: TGTGCCAGCAGTGACCCAGGGGGATACACCGGGGAGCTGTTTTTT

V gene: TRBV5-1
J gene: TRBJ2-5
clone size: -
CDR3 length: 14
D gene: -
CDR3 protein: CASSLNQRGETQYF
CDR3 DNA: TGCGCCAGCAGCTTGAACCAGCGTGGGGAGACCCAGTACTTC

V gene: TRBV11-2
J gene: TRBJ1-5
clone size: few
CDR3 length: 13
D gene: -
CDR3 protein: CASSPQQNQPQHF
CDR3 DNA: TGTGCCAGCAGCCCACAGCAAAATCAGCCCCAGCATTTT

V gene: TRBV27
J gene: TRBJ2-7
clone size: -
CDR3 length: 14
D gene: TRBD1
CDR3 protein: CASSPRTGAYEQYF
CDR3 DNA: TGTGCCAGCAGTCCGAGGACAGGGGCCTACGAGCAGTACTTC

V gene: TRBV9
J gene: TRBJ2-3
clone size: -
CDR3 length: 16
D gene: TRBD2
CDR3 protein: CASSVATSGYTDTQYF
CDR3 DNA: TGTGCCAGCAGCGTAGCGACTAGCGGATACACAGATACGCAGTATTTT

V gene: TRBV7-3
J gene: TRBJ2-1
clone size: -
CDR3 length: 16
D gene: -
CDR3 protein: CASSSLAFSSYNEQFF
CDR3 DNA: TGTGCCAGCAGCTCCCTAGCATTCAGCTCCTACAATGAGCAGTTCTTC

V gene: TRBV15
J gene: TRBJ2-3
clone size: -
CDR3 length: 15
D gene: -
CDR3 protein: CATSRESRGTDTQYF
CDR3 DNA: TGTGCCACCAGCAGAGAATCCAGGGGCACAGATACGCAGTATTTT

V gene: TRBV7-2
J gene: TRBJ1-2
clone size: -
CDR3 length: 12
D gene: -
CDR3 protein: CASRSGDGGYTF
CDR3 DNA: TGTGCCAGCAGATCGGGAGACGGGGGCTACACCTTC

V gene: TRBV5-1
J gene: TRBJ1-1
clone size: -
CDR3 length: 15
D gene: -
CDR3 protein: CASSLYSTGNTEAFF
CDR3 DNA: TGCGCCAGCAGCTTGTACTCCACAGGGAACACTGAAGCTTTCTTT

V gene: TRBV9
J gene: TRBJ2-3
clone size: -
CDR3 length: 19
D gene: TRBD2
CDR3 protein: CASSVALAGGLAATDTQYF
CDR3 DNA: TGTGCCAGCAGCGTAGCGCTAGCGGGGGGTCTTGCCGCAACAGATACGCAGTATTTT

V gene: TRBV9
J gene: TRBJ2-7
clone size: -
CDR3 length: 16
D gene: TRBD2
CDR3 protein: CASSASLAGGLYEQYF
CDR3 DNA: TGTGCCAGCAGCGCTTCCCTAGCGGGAGGCCTCTACGAGCAGTACTTC

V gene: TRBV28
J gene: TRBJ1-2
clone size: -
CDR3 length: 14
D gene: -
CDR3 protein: CASSPFGQSYGYTF
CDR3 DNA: TGTGCCAGCAGTCCCTTTGGACAGAGCTATGGCTACACCTTC

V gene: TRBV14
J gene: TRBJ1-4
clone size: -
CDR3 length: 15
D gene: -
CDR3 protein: CASSQVGGPNEKLFF
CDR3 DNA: TGTGCCAGCAGCCAAGTGGGGGGGCCTAATGAAAAACTGTTTTTT

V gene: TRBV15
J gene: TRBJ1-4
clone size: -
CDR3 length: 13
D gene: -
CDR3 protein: CATSPRANEKLFF
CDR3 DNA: TGTGCCACCAGCCCTCGGGCTAATGAAAAACTGTTTTTT

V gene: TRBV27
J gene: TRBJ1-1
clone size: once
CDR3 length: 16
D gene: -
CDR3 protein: CASTPWAREGGTEAFF
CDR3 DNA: TGTGCCAGCACTCCCTGGGCCAGGGAAGGGGGCACTGAAGCTTTCTTT

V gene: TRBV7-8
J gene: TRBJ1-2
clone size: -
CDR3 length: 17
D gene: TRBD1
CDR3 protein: CASSLRRAGTGAAVDTF
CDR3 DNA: TGTGCCAGCAGCTTAAGGCGGGCGGGGACAGGGGCCGCCGTTGACACCTTC

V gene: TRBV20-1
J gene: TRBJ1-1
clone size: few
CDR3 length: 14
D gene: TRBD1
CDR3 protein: CSASTGGGGNEAFF
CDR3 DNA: TGCAGTGCTAGTACGGGAGGGGGCGGGAATGAAGCTTTCTTT

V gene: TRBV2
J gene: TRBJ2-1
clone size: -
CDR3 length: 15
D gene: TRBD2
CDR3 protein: CASGEGTSSYNEQFF
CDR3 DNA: TGTGCCAGCGGGGAGGGGACCAGCTCCTACAATGAGCAGTTCTTC

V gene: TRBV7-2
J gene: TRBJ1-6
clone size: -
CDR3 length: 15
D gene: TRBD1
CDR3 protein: CASSFDRDNNSPLHF
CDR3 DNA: TGTGCCAGCAGCTTTGACAGGGATAATAATTCACCCCTCCACTTT

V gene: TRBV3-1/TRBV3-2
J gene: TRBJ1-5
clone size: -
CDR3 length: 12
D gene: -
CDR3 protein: CASSQGEQPQHF
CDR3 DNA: TGTGCCAGCAGCCAAGGGGAGCAGCCCCAGCATTTT

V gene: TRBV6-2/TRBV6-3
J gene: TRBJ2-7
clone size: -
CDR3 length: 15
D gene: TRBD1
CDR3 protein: CASSYEGARSHEQYF
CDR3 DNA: TGTGCCAGCAGTTACGAGGGGGCGCGGTCCCACGAGCAGTACTTC

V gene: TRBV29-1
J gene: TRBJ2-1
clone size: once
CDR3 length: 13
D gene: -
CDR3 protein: CSVEDLSRSEQFF
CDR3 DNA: TGCAGCGTTGAAGATCTCAGTCGAAGTGAGCAGTTCTTC